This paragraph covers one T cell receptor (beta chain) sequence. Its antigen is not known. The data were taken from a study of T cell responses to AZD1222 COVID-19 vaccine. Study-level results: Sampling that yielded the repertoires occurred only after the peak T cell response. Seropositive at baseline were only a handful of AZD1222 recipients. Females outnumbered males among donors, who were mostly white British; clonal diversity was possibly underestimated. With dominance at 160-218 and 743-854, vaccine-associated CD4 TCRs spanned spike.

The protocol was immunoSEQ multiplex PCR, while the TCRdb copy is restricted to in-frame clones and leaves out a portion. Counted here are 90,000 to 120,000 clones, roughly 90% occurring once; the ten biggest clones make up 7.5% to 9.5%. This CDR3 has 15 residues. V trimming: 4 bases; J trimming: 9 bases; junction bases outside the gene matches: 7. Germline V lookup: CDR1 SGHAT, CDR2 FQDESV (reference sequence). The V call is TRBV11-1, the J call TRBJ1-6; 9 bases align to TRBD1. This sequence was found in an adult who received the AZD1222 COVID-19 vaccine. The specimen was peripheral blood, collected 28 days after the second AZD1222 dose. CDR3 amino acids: CASSSQGALGSPLHF. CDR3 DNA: TGTGCCAGCAGCTCACAGGGGGCGCTGGGTTCACCCCTCCACTTT. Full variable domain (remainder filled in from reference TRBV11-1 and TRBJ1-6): EAEVAQSPRYKITEKSQAVAFWCDPISGHATLYWYRQILGQGPELLVQFQDESVVDDSQLPKDRFSAERLKGVDSTLKIQPAELGDSAMYLCASSSQGALGSPLHFGNGTRLTVT.